This T cell receptor beta chain stems from a study of cytomegalovirus exposure and HLA in healthy donors. Points from the study as a whole: TCR beta chains numbering 150 to 200 were designated cytomegalovirus-associated. For cytomegalovirus status, the classifier reportedly gave diagnoses with high specificity and sensitivity.

To note about this clone: Its antigen is unidentified.

Germline CDR1 and CDR2: MNHEY and SVGAGI. V dropped 5 bases and J dropped 9 bases, with 17 bases sitting between them. The CDR3 covers 14 residues. Here immunoSEQ multiplex PCR was the method, and the copy in TCRdb shows in-frame clones only, minus some. The top ten clones hold roughly 0.99% of a sample with under 300,000 clones, about 86% of them seen once. The donors were members of the validation cohort comprising approximately 110 subjects, separate from the roughly 670-subject first cohort. The sequencing input was PBMCs. The origin of this receptor is a woman aged 18-29 years in good health and CMV-seronegative. The chain uses TRBV6-5 and TRBJ2-1; possible D gene TRBD2, 6 bases. CDR3 protein: CASSGRLVRGEQFF. CDR3 nucleotides: TGTGCCAGCAGTGGGCGACTAGTGAGAGGTGAGCAGTTCTTC.